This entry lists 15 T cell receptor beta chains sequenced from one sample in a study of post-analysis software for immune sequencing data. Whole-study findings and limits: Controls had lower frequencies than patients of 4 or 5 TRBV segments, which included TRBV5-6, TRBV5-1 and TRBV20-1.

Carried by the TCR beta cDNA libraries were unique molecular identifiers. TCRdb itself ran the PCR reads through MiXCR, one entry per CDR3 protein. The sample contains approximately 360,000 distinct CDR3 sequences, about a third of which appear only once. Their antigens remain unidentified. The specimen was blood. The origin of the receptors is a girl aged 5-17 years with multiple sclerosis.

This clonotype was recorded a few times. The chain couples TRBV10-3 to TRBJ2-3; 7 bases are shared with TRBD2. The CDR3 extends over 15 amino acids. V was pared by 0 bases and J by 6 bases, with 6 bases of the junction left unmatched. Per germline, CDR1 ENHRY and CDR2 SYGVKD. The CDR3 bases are TGTGCCATCAGTGAGTCCAGCGGGGCGGGGGATACGCAGTATTTT. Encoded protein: CAISESSGAGDTQYF.

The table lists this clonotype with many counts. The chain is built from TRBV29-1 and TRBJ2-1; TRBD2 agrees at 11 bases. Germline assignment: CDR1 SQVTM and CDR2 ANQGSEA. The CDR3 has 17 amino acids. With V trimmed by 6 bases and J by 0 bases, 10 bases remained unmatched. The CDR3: CSVGPSGGFSSYNEQFF. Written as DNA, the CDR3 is TGCAGCGTAGGACCTAGCGGGGGGTTTAGCTCCTACAATGAGCAGTTCTTC.

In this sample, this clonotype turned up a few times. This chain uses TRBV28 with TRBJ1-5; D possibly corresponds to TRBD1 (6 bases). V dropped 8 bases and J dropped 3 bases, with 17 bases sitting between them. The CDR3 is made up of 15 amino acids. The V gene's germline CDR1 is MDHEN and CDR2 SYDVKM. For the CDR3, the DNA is TGTGCCAGCGGATTAGGGGGAGGGCCCAATCAGCCCCAGCATTTT. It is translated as CASGLGGGPNQPQHF.

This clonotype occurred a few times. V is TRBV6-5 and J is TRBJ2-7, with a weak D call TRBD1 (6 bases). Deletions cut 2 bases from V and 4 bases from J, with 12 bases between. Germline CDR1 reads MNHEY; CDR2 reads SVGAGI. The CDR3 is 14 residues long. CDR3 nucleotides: TGTGCCAGCAGTTACGGTGGCAGGGGTTACGAGCAGTACTTC. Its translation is CASSYGGRGYEQYF.

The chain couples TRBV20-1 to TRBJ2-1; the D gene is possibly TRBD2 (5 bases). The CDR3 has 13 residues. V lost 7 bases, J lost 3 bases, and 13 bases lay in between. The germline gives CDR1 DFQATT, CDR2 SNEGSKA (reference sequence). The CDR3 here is CSGHQRFYNEQFF. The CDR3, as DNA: TGCAGTGGGCACCAGCGGTTCTACAATGAGCAGTTCTTC.

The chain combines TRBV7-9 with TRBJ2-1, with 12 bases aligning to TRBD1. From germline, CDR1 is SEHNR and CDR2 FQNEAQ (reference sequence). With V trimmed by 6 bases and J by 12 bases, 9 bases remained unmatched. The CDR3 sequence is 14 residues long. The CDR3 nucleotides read TGTGCCAGCAGGCCGGGACAGGGGGCCTTAGGGCAGTTCTTC. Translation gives CASRPGQGALGQFF.

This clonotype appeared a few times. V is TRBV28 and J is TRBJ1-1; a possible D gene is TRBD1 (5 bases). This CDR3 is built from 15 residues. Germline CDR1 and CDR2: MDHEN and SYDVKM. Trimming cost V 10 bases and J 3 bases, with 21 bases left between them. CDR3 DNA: TGTGCCATCTCAAAGGGGATAACCTTGGACACTGAAGCTTTCTTT. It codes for CAISKGITLDTEAFF.

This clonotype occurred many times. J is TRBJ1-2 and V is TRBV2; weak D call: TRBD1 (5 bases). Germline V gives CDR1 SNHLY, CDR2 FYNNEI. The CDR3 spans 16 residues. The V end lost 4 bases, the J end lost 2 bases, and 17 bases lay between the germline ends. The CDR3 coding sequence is TGTGCCAGCAGTGTTGGCGGAGGGGAGAAAAACTATGGCTACACCTTC. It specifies CASSVGGGEKNYGYTF.

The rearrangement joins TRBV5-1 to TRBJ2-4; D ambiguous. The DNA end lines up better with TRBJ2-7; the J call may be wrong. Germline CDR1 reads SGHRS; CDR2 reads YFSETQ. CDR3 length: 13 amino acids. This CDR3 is CASSPHTEYEQYF. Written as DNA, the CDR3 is TGCGCCAGCAGCCCTCATACAGAGTACGAGCAGTACTTC.

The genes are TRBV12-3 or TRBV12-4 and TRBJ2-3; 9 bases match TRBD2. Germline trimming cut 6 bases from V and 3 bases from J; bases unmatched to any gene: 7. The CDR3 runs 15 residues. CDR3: CASRVTSGDTDTQYF. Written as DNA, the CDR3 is TGTGCCAGCAGGGTGACTAGCGGAGATACAGATACGCAGTATTTT.

The CDR3 DNA follows: TGTGCCAGCACGGAGGGGACGGATTACGAGCAGTACTTC. Translation gives CASTEGTDYEQYF. J is TRBJ2-7 and V is TRBV2; D might be TRBD2 (6 bases). Germline lookup yields CDR1 SNHLY and CDR2 FYNNEI. The CDR3 contains 13 residues. Trimming pared 7 bases from V and 4 bases from J, leaving 14 bases between.

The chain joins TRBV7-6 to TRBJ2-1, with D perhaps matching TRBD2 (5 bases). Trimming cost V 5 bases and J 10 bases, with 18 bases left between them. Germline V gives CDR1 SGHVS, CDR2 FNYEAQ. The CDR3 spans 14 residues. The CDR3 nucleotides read TGTGCCAGCAGCCCCAGCGGAGGCCCGGAGGAGCAGTTCTTC. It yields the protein CASSPSGGPEEQFF.

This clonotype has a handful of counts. CDR3 bases: TGTGCCAGCAATTTCGCGATCCCCAATCAGCCCCAGCATTTT. Protein sequence: CASNFAIPNQPQHF. The gene calls are TRBV6-1 and TRBJ1-5; D is unclear. Germline assignment: CDR1 MNHNS and CDR2 SASEGT. V lost 7 bases and J 3 bases, leaving 13 bases between the germline ends. This CDR3 is built from 14 residues.

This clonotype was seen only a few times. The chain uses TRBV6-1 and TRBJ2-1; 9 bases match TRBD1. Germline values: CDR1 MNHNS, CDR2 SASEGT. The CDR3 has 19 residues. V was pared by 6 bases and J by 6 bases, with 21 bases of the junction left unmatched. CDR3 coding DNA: TGTGCCAGCAGCCACACAGGACAGGGGTATTTTCAGGGGGCCAATGAGCAGTTCTTC. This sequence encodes CASSHTGQGYFQGANEQFF.

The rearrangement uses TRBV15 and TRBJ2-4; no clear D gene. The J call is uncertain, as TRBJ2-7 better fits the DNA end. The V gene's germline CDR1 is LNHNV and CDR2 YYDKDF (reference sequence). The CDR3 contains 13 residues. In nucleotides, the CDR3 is TGTGCCACCAGCCCACAGATACGGTACGAGCAGTACTTC. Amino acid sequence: CATSPQIRYEQYF.